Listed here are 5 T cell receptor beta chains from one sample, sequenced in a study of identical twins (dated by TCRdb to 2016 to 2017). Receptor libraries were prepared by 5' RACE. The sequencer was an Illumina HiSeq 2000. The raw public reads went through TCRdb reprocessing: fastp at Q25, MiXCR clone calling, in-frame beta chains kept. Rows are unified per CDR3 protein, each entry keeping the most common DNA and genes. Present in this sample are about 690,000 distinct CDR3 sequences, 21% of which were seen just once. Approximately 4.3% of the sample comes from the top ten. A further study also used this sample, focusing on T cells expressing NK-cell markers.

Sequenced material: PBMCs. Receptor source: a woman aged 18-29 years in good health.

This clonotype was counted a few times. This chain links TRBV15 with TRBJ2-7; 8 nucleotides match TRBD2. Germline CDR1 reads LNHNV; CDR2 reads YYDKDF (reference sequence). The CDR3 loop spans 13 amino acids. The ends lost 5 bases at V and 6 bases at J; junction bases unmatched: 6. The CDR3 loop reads CATSGTLAGEQYF. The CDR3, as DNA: TGTGCCACCAGCGGGACCCTAGCGGGCGAGCAGTACTTC.

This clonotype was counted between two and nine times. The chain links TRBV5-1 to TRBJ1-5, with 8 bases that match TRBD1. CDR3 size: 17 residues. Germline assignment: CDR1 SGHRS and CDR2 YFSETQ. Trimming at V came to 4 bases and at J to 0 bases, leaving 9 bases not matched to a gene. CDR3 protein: CASSPGTGRNSNQPQHF. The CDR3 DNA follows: TGCGCCAGCAGCCCCGGGACAGGACGTAATAGCAATCAGCCCCAGCATTTT.

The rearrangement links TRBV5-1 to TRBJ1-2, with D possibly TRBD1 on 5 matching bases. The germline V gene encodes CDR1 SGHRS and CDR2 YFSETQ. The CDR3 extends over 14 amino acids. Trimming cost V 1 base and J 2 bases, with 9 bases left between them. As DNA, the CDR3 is TGCGCCAGCAGCTTGCTGACAGCGAACTATGGCTACACCTTC. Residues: CASSLLTANYGYTF.

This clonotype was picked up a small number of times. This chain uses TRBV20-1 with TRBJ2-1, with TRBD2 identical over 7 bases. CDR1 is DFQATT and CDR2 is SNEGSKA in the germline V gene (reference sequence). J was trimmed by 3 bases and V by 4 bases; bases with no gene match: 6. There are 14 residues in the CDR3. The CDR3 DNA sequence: TGCAGTGCTACGGAGCGGGATTACTACAATGAGCAGTTCTTC. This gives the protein CSATERDYYNEQFF.

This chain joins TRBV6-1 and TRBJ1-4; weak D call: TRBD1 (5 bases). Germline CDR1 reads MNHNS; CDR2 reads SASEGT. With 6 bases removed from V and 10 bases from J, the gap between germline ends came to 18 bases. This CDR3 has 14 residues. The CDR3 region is CASSPRGGAGKLFF. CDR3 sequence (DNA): TGTGCCAGCAGCCCCCGAGGAGGGGCCGGAAAACTGTTTTTT.